This T cell receptor (beta chain) appears in the sequencing data of a study of metastatic and nonmetastatic thyroid tumors. The wider study: Repertoires of blood and of tissue (tumor or nodule) from malignant and benign thyroid patients were compared.

No patient received treatment before thyroid surgery. Germline V gene sequence: CDR1 MNHEY, CDR2 SVGEGT. This CDR3 comprises 11 residues. V lost 4 bases and J 5 bases, leaving 6 bases between the germline ends. TCRdb reprocessed the PCR reads via MiXCR. The sample consists of some 37,000 clones, over 40% of them appearing once. The chain couples TRBV6-2 or TRBV6-3 to TRBJ2-7; a weak D match, TRBD2 (6 bases). Material for sequencing was tumor tissue. This sequence originates from a male donor with papillary thyroid cancer or a benign thyroid nodule (not recorded which). Some clones in this sample may be carry-over from other donors' samples. CDR3 in amino acids: CASSWGDEQYF. The CDR3 coding sequence is TGTGCCAGCAGTTGGGGGGACGAGCAGTACTTC.